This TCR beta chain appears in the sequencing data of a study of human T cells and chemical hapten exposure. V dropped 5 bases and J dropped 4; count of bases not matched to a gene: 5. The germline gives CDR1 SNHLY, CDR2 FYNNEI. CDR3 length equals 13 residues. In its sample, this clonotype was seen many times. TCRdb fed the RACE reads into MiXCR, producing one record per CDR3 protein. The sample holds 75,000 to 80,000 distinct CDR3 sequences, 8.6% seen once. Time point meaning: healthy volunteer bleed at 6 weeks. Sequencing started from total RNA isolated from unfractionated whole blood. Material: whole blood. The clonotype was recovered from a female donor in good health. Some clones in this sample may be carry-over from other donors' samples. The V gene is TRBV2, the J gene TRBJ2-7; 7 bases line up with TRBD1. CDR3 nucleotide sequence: TGTGCCAGCAGTCGACAGGGTCGGTACGAGCAGTACTTC. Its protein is CASSRQGRYEQYF.